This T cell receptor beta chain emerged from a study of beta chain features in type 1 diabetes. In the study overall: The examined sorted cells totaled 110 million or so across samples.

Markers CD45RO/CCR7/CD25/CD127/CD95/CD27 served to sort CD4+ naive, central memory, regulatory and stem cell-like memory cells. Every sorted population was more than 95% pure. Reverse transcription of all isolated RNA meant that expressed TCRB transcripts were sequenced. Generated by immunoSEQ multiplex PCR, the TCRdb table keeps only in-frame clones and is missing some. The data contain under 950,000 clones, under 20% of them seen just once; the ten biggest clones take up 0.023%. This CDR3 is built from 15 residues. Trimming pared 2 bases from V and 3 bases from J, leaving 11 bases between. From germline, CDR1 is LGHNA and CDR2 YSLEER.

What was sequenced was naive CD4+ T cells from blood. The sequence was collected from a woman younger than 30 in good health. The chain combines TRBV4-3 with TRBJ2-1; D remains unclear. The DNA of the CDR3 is TGCGCCAGCAGCCAAACCTGGGTGAGCTACAATGAGCAGTTCTTC. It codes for CASSQTWVSYNEQFF.